This TCR beta chain was captured in a study of control samples from healthy donors and cancer patients. V shed 1 base and J shed 5 bases, with 9 bases lying between them. CDR1 LNHNV and CDR2 YYDKDF come from the germline V gene (reference sequence). This CDR3 comprises 13 residues. Sequencing was performed with immunoSEQ multiplex PCR; in TCRdb, only in-frame clones are kept and a portion is missing. The profile shows approximately 160,000 clones, 75% to 95% of them singletons. The receptor's source is a woman aged 35 to 49 in good health. Sequencing used blood. This chain connects TRBV15 to TRBJ2-7; the D gene is possibly TRBD1 (5 bases). The CDR3 nucleotides are TGTGCCACCAGCAGAGCAAGGGGCCACGAGCAGTACTTC. Protein product: CATSRARGHEQYF. The entire variable domain, with the rest obtained from reference TRBV15 and TRBJ2-7, is as follows: DAMVIQNPRYQVTQFGKPVTLSCSQTLNHNVMYWYQQKSSQAPKLLFHYYDKDFNNEADTPDNFQSRRPNTSFCFLDIRSPGLGDTAMYLCATSRARGHEQYFGPGTRLTVT.